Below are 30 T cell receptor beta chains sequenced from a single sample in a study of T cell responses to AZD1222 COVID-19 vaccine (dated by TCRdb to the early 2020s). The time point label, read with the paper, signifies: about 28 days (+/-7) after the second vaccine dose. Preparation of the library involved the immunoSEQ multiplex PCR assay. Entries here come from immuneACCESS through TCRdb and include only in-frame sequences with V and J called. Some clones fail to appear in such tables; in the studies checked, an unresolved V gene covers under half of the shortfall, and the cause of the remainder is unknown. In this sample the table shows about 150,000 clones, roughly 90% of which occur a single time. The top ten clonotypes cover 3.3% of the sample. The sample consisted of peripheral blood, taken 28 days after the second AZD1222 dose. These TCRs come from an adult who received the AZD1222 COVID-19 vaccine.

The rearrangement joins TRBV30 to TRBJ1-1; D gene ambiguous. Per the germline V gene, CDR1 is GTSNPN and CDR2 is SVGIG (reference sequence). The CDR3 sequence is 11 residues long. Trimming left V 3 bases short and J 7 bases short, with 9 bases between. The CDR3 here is CAWSMELEAFF. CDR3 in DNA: TGTGCCTGGAGCATGGAGCTTGAAGCTTTCTTT.

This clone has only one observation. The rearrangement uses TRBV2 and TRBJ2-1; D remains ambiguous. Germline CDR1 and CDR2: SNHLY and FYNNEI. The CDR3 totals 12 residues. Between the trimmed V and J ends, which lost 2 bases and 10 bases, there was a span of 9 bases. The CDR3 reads CASSERTPEQFF. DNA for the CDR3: TGTGCCAGCAGTGAACGTACTCCCGAGCAGTTCTTC.

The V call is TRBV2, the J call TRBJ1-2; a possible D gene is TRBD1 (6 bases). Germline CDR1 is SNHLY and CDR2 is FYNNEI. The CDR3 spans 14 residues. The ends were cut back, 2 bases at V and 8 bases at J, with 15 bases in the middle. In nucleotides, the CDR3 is TGTGCCAGCAGTGAATGGGGGCCGGCTGTAGGCTACACCTTC. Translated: CASSEWGPAVGYTF.

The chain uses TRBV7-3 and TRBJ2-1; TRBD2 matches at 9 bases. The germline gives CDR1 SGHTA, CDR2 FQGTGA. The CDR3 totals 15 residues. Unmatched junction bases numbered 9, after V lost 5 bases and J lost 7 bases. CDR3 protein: CASSPMAGGRNEQFF. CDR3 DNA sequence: TGTGCCAGCAGCCCTATGGCGGGAGGGCGGAATGAGCAGTTCTTC.

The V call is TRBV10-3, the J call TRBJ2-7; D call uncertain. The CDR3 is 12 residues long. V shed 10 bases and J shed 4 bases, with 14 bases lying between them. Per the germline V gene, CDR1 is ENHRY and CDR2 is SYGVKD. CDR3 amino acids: CASRAINYEQYF. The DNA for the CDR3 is TGTGCCAGCCGGGCCATCAATTACGAGCAGTACTTC.

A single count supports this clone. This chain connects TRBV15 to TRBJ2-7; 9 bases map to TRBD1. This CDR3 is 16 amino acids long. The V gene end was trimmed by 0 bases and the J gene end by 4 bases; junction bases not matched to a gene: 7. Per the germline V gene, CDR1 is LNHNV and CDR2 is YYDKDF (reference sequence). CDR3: CATSRDGGTGRYEQYF. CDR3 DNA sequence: TGTGCCACCAGCAGAGATGGGGGGACAGGGCGATACGAGCAGTACTTC.

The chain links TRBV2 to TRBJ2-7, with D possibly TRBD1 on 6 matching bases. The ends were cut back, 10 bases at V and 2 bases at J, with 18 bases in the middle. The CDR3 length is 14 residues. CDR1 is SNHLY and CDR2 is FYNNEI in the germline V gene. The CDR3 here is CATGQPLRPYEQYF. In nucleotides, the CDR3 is TGTGCCACTGGACAGCCTCTACGGCCCTACGAGCAGTACTTC.

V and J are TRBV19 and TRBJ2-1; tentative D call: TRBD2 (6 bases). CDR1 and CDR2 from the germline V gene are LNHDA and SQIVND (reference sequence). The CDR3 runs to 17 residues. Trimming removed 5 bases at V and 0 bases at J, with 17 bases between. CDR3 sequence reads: CASSEPYSGSSYNEQFF. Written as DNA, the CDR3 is TGTGCCAGTAGTGAGCCCTATAGCGGTAGCTCCTACAATGAGCAGTTCTTC.

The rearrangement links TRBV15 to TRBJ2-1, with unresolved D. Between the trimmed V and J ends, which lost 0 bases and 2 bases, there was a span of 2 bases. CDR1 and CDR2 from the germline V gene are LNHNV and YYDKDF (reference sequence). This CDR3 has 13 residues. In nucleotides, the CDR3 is TGTGCCACCAGCAGAGATCCCTACAATGAGCAGTTCTTC. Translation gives CATSRDPYNEQFF.

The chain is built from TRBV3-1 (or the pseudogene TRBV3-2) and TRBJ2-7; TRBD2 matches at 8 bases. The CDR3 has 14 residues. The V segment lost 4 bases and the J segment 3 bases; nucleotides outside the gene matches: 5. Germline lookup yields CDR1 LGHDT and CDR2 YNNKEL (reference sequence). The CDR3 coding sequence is TGTGCCAGCAGCCTGGGACTAGTGGACTACGAGCAGTACTTC. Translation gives CASSLGLVDYEQYF.

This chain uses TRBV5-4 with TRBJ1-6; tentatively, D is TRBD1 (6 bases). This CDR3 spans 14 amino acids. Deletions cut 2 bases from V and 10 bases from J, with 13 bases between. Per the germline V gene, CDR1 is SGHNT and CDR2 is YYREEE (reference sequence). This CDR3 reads CASSLQGQQSPLHF. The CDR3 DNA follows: TGTGCCAGCAGCTTACAGGGCCAACAGTCACCCCTCCACTTT.

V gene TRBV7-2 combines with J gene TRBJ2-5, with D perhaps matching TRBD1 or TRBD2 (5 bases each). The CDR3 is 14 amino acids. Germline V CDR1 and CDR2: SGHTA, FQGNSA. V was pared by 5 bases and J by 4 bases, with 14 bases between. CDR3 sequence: CASSIVQGRETQYF. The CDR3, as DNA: TGTGCCAGCAGCATTGTCCAGGGACGAGAGACCCAGTACTTC.

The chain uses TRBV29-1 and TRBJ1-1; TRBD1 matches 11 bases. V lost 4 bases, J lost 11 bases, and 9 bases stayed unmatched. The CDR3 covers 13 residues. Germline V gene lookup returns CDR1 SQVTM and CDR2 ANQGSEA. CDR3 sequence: CSVVGDRGEDAFF. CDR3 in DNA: TGCAGCGTTGTAGGGGACAGGGGGGAGGACGCTTTCTTT.

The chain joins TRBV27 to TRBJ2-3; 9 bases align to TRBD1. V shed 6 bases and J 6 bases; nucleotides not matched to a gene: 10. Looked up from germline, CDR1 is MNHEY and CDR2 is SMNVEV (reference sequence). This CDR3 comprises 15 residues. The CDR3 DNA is TGTGCCAGCAGGTGGCGCGGGACAGGGTTGGATACGCAGTATTTT. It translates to CASRWRGTGLDTQYF.

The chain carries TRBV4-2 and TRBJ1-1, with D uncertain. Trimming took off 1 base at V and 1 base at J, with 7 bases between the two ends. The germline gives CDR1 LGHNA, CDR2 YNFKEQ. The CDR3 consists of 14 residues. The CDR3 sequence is CASSQGGTNTEAFF. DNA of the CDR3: TGTGCCAGCAGCCAAGGGGGAACGAACACTGAAGCTTTCTTT.

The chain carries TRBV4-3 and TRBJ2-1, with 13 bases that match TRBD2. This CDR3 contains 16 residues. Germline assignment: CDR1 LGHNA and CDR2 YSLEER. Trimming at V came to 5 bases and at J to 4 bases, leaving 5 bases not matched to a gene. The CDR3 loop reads CASSKGTSGMYNEQFF. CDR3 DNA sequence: TGCGCCAGCAGCAAGGGGACTAGCGGGATGTACAATGAGCAGTTCTTC.

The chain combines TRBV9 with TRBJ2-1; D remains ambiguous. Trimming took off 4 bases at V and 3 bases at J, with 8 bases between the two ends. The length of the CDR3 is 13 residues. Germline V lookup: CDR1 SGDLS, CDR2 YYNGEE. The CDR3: CASSQADYNEQFF. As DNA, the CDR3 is TGTGCCAGCAGCCAGGCGGACTACAATGAGCAGTTCTTC.

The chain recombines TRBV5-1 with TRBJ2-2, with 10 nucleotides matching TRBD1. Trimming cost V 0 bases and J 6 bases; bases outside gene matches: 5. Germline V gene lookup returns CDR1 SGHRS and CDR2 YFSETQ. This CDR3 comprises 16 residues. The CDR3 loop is CASSLAPGTGAGELFF. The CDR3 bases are TGCGCCAGCAGCTTGGCACCCGGGACAGGGGCCGGGGAGCTGTTTTTT.

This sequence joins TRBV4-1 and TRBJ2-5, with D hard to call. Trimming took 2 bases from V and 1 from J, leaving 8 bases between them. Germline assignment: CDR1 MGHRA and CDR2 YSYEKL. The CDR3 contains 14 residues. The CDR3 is CASSQLVLQETQYF. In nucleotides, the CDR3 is TGCGCCAGCAGCCAATTGGTCCTCCAAGAGACCCAGTACTTC.

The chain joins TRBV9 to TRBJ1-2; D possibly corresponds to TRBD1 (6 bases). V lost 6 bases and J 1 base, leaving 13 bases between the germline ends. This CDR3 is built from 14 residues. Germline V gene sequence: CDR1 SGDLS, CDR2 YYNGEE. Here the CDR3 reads CASTEGQSNYGYTF. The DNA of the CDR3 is TGTGCCAGCACCGAAGGACAGAGTAACTATGGCTACACCTTC.

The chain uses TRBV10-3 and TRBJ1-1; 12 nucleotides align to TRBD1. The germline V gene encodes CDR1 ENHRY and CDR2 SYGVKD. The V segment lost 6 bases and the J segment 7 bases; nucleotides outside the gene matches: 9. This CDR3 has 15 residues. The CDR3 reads CAISKRDRGLVEAFF. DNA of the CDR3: TGTGCCATCAGCAAGCGGGACAGGGGGCTTGTTGAAGCTTTCTTT.

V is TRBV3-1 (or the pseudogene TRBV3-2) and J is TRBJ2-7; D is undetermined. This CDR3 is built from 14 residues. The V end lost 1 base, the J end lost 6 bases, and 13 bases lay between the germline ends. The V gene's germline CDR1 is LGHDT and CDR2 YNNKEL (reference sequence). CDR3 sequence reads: CASSQGNAGLEQYF. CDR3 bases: TGTGCCAGCAGCCAAGGGAATGCCGGGCTCGAGCAGTACTTC.

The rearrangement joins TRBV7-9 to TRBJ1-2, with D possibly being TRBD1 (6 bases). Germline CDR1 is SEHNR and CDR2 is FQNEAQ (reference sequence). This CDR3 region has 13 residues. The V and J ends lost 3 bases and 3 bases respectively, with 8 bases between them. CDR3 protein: CASSLSGDYGYTF. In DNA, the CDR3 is TGTGCCAGCAGCTTGTCAGGGGACTATGGCTACACCTTC.

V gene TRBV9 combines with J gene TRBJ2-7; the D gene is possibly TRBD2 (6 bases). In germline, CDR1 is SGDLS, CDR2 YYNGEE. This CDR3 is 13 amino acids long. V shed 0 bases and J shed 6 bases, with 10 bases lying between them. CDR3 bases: TGTGCCAGCAGCGTAGGACTAGACGGCGAGCAGTACTTC. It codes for CASSVGLDGEQYF.

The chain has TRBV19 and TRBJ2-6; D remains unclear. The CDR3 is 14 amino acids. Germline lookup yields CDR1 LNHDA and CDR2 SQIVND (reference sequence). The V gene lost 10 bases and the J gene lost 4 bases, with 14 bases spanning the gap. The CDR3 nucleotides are TGTGCCACCGCAGTAGGTACCGGGGCCAACGTCCTGACTTTC. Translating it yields CATAVGTGANVLTF.

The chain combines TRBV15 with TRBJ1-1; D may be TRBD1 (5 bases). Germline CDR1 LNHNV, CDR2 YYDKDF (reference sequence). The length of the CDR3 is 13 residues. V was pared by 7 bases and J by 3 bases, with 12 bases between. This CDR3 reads CATTPGRDTEAFF. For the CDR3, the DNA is TGTGCCACCACCCCGGGACGTGACACTGAAGCTTTCTTT. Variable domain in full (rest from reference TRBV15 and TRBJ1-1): DAMVIQNPRYQVTQFGKPVTLSCSQTLNHNVMYWYQQKSSQAPKLLFHYYDKDFNNEADTPDNFQSRRPNTSFCFLDIRSPGLGDTAMYLCATTPGRDTEAFFGQGTRLTVV.

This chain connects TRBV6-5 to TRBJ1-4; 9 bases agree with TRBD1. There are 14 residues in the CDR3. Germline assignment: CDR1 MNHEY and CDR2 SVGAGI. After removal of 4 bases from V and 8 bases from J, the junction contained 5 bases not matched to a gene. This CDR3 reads CASSLQGAREKLFF. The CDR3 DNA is TGTGCCAGCAGTTTACAGGGGGCCAGGGAAAAACTGTTTTTT.

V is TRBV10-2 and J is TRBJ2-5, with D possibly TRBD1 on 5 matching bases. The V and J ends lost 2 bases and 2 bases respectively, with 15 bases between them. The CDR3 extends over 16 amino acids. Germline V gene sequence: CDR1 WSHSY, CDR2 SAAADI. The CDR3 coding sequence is TGCGCCAGCAGTGAGCTCCAGGGCTTACGACAAGAGACCCAGTACTTC. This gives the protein CASSELQGLRQETQYF.

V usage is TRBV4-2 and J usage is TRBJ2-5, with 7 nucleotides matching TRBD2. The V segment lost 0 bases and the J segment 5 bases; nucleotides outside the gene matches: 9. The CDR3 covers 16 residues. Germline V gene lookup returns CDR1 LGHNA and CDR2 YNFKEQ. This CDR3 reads CASSQDSFRGGETQYF. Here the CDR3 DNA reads TGTGCCAGCAGCCAAGATTCCTTCCGGGGAGGGGAGACCCAGTACTTC.

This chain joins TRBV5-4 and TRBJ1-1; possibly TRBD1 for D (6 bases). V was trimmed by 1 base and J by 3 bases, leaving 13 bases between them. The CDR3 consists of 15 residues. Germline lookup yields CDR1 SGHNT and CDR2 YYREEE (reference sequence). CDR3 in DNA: TGTGCCAGCAGCTTGTCCCAGGGGCTCGACACTGAAGCTTTCTTT. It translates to CASSLSQGLDTEAFF. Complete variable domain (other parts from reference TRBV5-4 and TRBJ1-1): ETGVTQSPTHLIKTRGQQVTLRCSSQSGHNTVSWYQQALGQGPQFIFQYYREEENGRGNFPPRFSGLQFPNYSSELNVNALELDDSALYLCASSLSQGLDTEAFFGQGTRLTVV.